The sequence of this T cell receptor (beta chain) was determined in a study of control samples from healthy donors and cancer patients. Here immunoSEQ multiplex PCR was the method, and the copy in TCRdb shows in-frame clones only, minus some. Here the sample spans approximately 170,000 clones, approximately 90% being singletons. The clonotype originates from a woman in her twenties or thirties in good health. Input material: blood.

The DNA for the CDR3 is TGTGCCAGCAGCGTAGGAAGCGGGAGTCTCTACGAGCAGTACTTC. This encodes CASSVGSGSLYEQYF. This chain uses TRBV9 with TRBJ2-7, with 8 bases that match TRBD2. J gave up 3 bases and V 0 bases, and 5 bases lay outside the gene matches. Germline CDR1 and CDR2: SGDLS and YYNGEE. The CDR3 extends over 15 amino acids.